The 5 T cell receptor beta chains below were found in one sample sequenced in a study of PD-1 blockade in mismatch repair-deficient tumors (dated by TCRdb to 2017 to 2019). The library was prepared using the immunoSEQ multiplex PCR assay. TCRdb provides this immuneACCESS table in a form limited to in-frame rearrangements. Some clones are lacking; in checked studies, under half of them reflect an unresolved V gene, and why the rest are absent is not known. For this sample the table gives 100,000 to 150,000 clones, of which more than 85% were detected only once. Roughly 14% of the sample rests with the top ten. The sequencing used peripheral blood, collected 44 weeks after starting pembrolizumab. The receptors originated from an adult with mismatch repair-deficient cancer.

The chain couples TRBV5-5 to TRBJ2-1, with 8 bases that match TRBD2. J was trimmed by 7 bases and V by 0 bases; bases with no gene match: 9. The CDR3 is 16 residues long. Germline V gene lookup returns CDR1 SGHKS and CDR2 YYEKEE (reference sequence). The CDR3 DNA sequence: TGTGCCAGCAGCTTGGCCGGCGAGCGGGAGTCAAATGAGCAGTTCTTC. Its translation is CASSLAGERESNEQFF.

The chain combines TRBV7-9 with TRBJ2-2; 10 bases match TRBD2. CDR1 SEHNR and CDR2 FQNEAQ come from the germline V gene (reference sequence). This CDR3 comprises 16 residues. V lost 1 base, J lost 5 bases, and 4 bases stayed unmatched. The CDR3 region has the DNA TGTGCCAGCAGCTTAGAACTAGCGGGACTGACCGGGGAGCTGTTTTTT. It codes for CASSLELAGLTGELFF.

V and J are TRBV6-5 and TRBJ1-4; the D gene is possibly TRBD1 (5 bases). The CDR3 length is 15 residues. Germline V gene data show CDR1 as MNHEY and CDR2 as SVGAGI. Trimming shortened V by 6 bases and J by 3 bases, and 14 bases separated the two germline ends. The CDR3 protein is CASSPTANSNEKLFF. CDR3 nucleotide sequence: TGTGCCAGCAGCCCGACAGCCAACTCTAATGAAAAACTGTTTTTT.

The chain joins TRBV29-1 to TRBJ2-1; 7 nucleotides line up with TRBD1. Unmatched junction bases numbered 9, after V lost 3 bases and J lost 7 bases. CDR1 is SQVTM, CDR2 ANQGSEA, per germline. This CDR3 has 14 residues. CDR3 loop: CSVDRQGFFNEQFF. The CDR3 DNA reads as TGCAGCGTTGACCGACAGGGTTTTTTTAATGAGCAGTTCTTC.

The chain carries TRBV2 and TRBJ2-4; 9 bases align to TRBD1. Germline V gives CDR1 SNHLY, CDR2 FYNNEI. V shed 5 bases, J shed 1 base, and the junction held 6 bases outside the gene matches. The CDR3 is 16 amino acids. In DNA, the CDR3 is TGTGCCAGCAGTCCTCGGGACAGGGTGGCCAAAAACATTCAGTACTTC. It translates to CASSPRDRVAKNIQYF.